The 18 T cell receptor beta chains reported below all come from one sample, sequenced in a study of shared clonotypes between healthy human individuals. Measured with immunoSEQ multiplex PCR; TCRdb has only the in-frame clones, and not every one. This sample has roughly 770,000 clones, with approximately 96% found just once. Naive CD8 cells lacked CD45RO and underwent positive selection for CCR7, leaving out terminally differentiated effector memory CD45RA+ cells. Source material: naive CD8+ T cells sorted from blood. These receptor sequences come from a man younger than 40 in good health.

V usage is TRBV15 and J usage is TRBJ2-7, with D possibly TRBD2 on 5 matching bases. The germline V gene encodes CDR1 LNHNV and CDR2 YYDKDF (reference sequence). V lost 2 bases and J lost 0, with 8 bases in between. This CDR3 spans 14 amino acids. The CDR3 coding sequence is TGTGCCACCAGCAGAAGCGGAAGCTCCTACGAGCAGTACTTC. Protein product: CATSRSGSSYEQYF.

The CDR3 nucleotides are TGTGCCAGCAGTTCGTCTAGCGGGGGCGGGAATACGCAGTATTTT. Amino acids: CASSSSSGGGNTQYF. This rearrangement joins TRBV27 to TRBJ2-3; TRBD2 matches at 10 bases. This CDR3 region has 15 residues. The germline V gene encodes CDR1 MNHEY and CDR2 SMNVEV (reference sequence). After removal of 4 bases from V and 7 bases from J, the junction contained 8 bases not matched to a gene.

The chain combines TRBV27 with TRBJ2-1; 16 nucleotides match TRBD2. Germline CDR1 and CDR2: MNHEY and SMNVEV (reference sequence). V was clipped by 5 bases and J by 8 bases; unmatched bases: 6. The CDR3 covers 16 residues. The CDR3 loop is CASSDGTSGRAYEQFF. The CDR3 DNA sequence: TGTGCCAGCAGTGACGGGACTAGCGGGAGGGCCTATGAGCAGTTCTTC.

This rearrangement joins TRBV27 to TRBJ1-1; D remains unclear. V was clipped by 8 bases and J by 4 bases, with 14 bases between them. The CDR3 totals 13 residues. Germline CDR1 MNHEY, CDR2 SMNVEV (reference sequence). The CDR3 bases are TGTGCCAGCGGGAAGGCGGGAGGCACTGAAGCTTTCTTT. It translates to CASGKAGGTEAFF.

The chain links TRBV5-1 to TRBJ2-1; the match to TRBD2 covers 7 bases. V lost 3 bases to trimming and J lost 8 bases; unmatched junction nucleotides: 11. CDR3 length: 15 residues. The germline gives CDR1 SGHRS, CDR2 YFSETQ. This chain's CDR3 is CASSWWLAGGDEQFF. The CDR3 DNA reads as TGCGCCAGCAGCTGGTGGTTAGCGGGCGGAGATGAGCAGTTCTTC.

The genes are TRBV9 and TRBJ2-7; D might be TRBD1 (6 bases). The CDR3 has 16 residues. The germline gives CDR1 SGDLS, CDR2 YYNGEE. The V gene lost 0 bases and the J gene lost 2 bases, with 15 bases spanning the gap. The CDR3 region is CASSVGSSAGAYEQYF. The CDR3 region has the DNA TGTGCCAGCAGCGTAGGTTCCTCCGCAGGGGCCTACGAGCAGTACTTC.

The rearrangement uses TRBV27 and TRBJ2-7, with 9 bases identical to TRBD1. V dropped 5 bases and J dropped 4; count of bases not matched to a gene: 9. This CDR3 contains 15 residues. Germline-derived CDR1 and CDR2 are MNHEY and SMNVEV (reference sequence). CDR3: CASSHGTGIIYEQYF. CDR3 bases: TGTGCCAGCAGTCATGGGACAGGGATTATTTACGAGCAGTACTTC.

The chain links TRBV5-1 to TRBJ2-3; 8 nucleotides match TRBD1. CDR1 SGHRS and CDR2 YFSETQ come from the germline V gene. The ends lost 2 bases at V and 11 bases at J; junction bases unmatched: 4. This CDR3 is built from 12 residues. CDR3 nucleotides: TGCGCCAGCAGCTTAAGACAGGGGAGGCAGTATTTT. It yields the protein CASSLRQGRQYF.

J is TRBJ2-7 and V is TRBV30, with D possibly TRBD2 on 5 matching bases. With 0 bases removed from V and 2 bases from J, the gap between germline ends came to 8 bases. This CDR3 spans 13 amino acids. Germline V lookup: CDR1 GTSNPN, CDR2 SVGIG (reference sequence). The CDR3 region has the DNA TGTGCCTGGAGTGTAGCGGACGCCTACGAGCAGTACTTC. Protein: CAWSVADAYEQYF.

This clone was detected once. The chain combines TRBV28 with TRBJ2-7; 7 nucleotides match TRBD1. The ends lost 1 base at V and 7 bases at J; junction bases unmatched: 13. CDR1 is MDHEN and CDR2 is SYDVKM in the germline V gene. The CDR3 sequence is 16 residues long. CDR3 coding DNA: TGTGCCAGCAGTTTATATTTCGAGACAGGGTCGGAAGAGCAGTACTTC. This codes for CASSLYFETGSEEQYF.

The chain carries TRBV29-1 and TRBJ2-3, with 11 positions matching TRBD2. The CDR3 extends over 13 amino acids. In germline, CDR1 is SQVTM, CDR2 ANQGSEA. The ends lost 6 bases at V and 4 bases at J; junction bases unmatched: 3. CDR3 sequence (DNA): TGCAGCGTACTAGCGGGAGCCTCAGATACGCAGTATTTT. Its protein product is CSVLAGASDTQYF.

V and J are TRBV9 and TRBJ1-2, with D possibly TRBD1 on 6 matching bases. The CDR3 covers 15 residues. Germline V gene data show CDR1 as SGDLS and CDR2 as YYNGEE. V lost 4 bases and J lost 5, with 18 bases in between. The CDR3 reads CASSPREDTGYGYTF. CDR3 sequence (DNA): TGTGCCAGCAGCCCTAGAGAGGATACAGGGTATGGCTACACCTTC.

The chain employs TRBV7-4 and TRBJ2-7; 7 bases line up with TRBD2. Losses at the gene ends were 0 bases for V and 4 bases for J; bases not matched to a gene: 9. CDR1 and CDR2 from the germline V gene are SGHVT and SQSDAQ. The length of the CDR3 is 16 residues. CDR3 protein: CASSLAVAGPGYEQYF. The CDR3 bases are TGTGCCAGCAGCTTAGCGGTAGCGGGTCCTGGGTACGAGCAGTACTTC.

The chain has TRBV27 and TRBJ2-7, with D unresolved. V was clipped by 5 bases and J by 6 bases, with 8 bases between them. Per the germline V gene, CDR1 is MNHEY and CDR2 is SMNVEV (reference sequence). This CDR3 comprises 11 residues. The DNA of the CDR3 is TGTGCCAGCAGTACCCCGGGCGAGCAGTACTTC. Residues: CASSTPGEQYF.

This clone appeared once. V is TRBV5-1 and J is TRBJ2-7; either TRBD1 or TRBD2 may supply D (6 bases each). Trimming took 0 bases from V and 6 from J, leaving 10 bases between them. CDR1 and CDR2 (germline): SGHRS, YFSETQ. CDR3 length: 13 residues. DNA for the CDR3: TGCGCCAGCAGCTTGGTTGGGGGGCCCGAGCAGTACTTC. It encodes CASSLVGGPEQYF. Full variable domain (missing parts from reference TRBV5-1 and TRBJ2-7): KAGVTQTPRYLIKTRGQQVTLSCSPISGHRSVSWYQQTPGQGLQFLFEYFSETQRNKGNFPGRFSGRQFSNSRSEMNVSTLELGDSALYLCASSLVGGPEQYFGPGTRLTVT.

The rearrangement joins TRBV27 to TRBJ1-1, with a tentative D call TRBD1 (5 bases). The CDR3 length is 13 residues. Germline V gives CDR1 MNHEY, CDR2 SMNVEV (reference sequence). V was clipped by 3 bases and J by 7 bases, with 12 bases between them. CDR3 sequence: CASSLGTGREAFF. The CDR3 DNA reads as TGTGCCAGCAGTTTGGGAACAGGCCGTGAAGCTTTCTTT.

Of note for this clone: Other DNA sequences within the sample encode an identical CDR3. The genes are TRBV28 and TRBJ2-7; D ambiguous. Deletions cut 4 bases from V and 5 bases from J, with 6 bases between. Germline CDR1 MDHEN, CDR2 SYDVKM. The length of the CDR3 is 11 residues. The CDR3 spells CASSYSNEQYF. In nucleotides, the CDR3 is TGTGCCAGCAGTTACTCGAACGAGCAGTACTTC.

This clone is a singleton in its sample. The chain has TRBV7-2 and TRBJ2-7; 9 nucleotides line up with TRBD2. Trimming removed 5 bases from V and 8 bases from J; junction bases left unmatched: 13. Germline V gene data show CDR1 as SGHTA and CDR2 as FQGNSA. This CDR3 comprises 15 residues. In DNA form, the CDR3 reads TGTGCCAGCAGCAAATCGGGACTAGCCTCTTTTCAGCAGTACTTC. This gives the protein CASSKSGLASFQQYF.